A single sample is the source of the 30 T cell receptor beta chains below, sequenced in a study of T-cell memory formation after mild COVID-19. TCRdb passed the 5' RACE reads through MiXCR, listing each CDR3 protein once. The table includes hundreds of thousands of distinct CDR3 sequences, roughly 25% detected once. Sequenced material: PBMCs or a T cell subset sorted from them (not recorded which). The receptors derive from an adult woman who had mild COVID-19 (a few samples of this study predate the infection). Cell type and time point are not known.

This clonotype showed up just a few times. The CDR3 DNA reads TGTGCCAGCAGTCTTGACAGGGATGGGGCCAACGTCCTGACTTTC. It encodes CASSLDRDGANVLTF. The chain uses TRBV6-6 and TRBJ2-6; 7 bases are shared with TRBD1. Trimming cost V 5 bases and J 3 bases; bases outside gene matches: 4. The germline CDR1 and CDR2 sequences are MNHNY and SVGAGI (reference sequence). This CDR3 comprises 15 residues.

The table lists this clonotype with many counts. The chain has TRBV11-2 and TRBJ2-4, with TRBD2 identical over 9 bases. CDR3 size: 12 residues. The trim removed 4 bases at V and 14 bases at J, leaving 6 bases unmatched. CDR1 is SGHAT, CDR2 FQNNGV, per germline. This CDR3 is CASSSTSGRKYF. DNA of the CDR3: TGTGCCAGCAGCTCAACTAGCGGGCGGAAGTACTTC.

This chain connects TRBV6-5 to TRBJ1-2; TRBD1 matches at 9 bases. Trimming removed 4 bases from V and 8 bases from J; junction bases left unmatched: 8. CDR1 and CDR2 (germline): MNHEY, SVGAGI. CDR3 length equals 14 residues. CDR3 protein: CASSLEQGAGGYTF. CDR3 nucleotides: TGTGCCAGCAGTTTGGAACAGGGGGCAGGCGGCTACACCTTC.

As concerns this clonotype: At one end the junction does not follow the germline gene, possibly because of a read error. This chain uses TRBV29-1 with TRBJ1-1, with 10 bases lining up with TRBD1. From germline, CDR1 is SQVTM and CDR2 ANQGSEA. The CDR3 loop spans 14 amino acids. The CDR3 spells CSGAGTGDKTEALF. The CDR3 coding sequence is TGCAGCGGCGCCGGGACAGGGGACAAGACTGAAGCTTTATTT. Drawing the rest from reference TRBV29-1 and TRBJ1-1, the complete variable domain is SAVISQKPSRDICQRGTSLTIQCQVDSQVTMMFWYRQQPGQSLTLIATANQGSEATYESGFVIDKFPISRPNLTFSTLTVSNMSPEDSSIYLCSGAGTGDKTEALFGQGTRLTVV.

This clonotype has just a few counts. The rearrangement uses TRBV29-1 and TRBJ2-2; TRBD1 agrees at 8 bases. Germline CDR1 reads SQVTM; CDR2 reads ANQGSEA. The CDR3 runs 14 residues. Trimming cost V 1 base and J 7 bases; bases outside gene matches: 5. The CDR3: CSVEGGQVFGELFF. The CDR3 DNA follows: TGCAGCGTTGAAGGGGGACAGGTTTTCGGGGAGCTGTTTTTT.

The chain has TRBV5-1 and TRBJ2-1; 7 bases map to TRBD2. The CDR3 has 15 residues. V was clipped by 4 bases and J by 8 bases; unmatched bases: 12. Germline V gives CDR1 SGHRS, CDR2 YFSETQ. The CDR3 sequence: CASSPSGAGADEQFF. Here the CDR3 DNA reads TGCGCCAGCAGCCCAAGCGGGGCGGGAGCGGATGAGCAGTTCTTC. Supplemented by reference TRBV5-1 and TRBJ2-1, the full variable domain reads KAGVTQTPRYLIKTRGQQVTLSCSPISGHRSVSWYQQTPGQGLQFLFEYFSETQRNKGNFPGRFSGRQFSNSRSEMNVSTLELGDSALYLCASSPSGAGADEQFFGPGTRLTVL.

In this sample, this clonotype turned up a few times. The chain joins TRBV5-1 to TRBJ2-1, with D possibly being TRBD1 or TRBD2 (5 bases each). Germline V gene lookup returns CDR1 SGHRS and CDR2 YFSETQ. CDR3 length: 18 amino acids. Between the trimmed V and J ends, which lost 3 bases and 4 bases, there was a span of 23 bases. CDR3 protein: CASSSHLATRGEYNEQFF. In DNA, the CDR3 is TGCGCCAGCAGCTCCCACCTTGCGACAAGAGGGGAATACAATGAGCAGTTCTTC.

Here the CDR3 reads CASSISGGSEAFF. The CDR3 DNA sequence: TGTGCCAGTAGTATTTCGGGGGGAAGTGAAGCTTTCTTT. The chain is built from TRBV19 and TRBJ1-1; tentatively, D is TRBD1 (5 bases). In germline, CDR1 is LNHDA, CDR2 SQIVND (reference sequence). CDR3 size: 13 residues. Trimming shortened V by 3 bases and J by 7 bases, and 12 bases separated the two germline ends.

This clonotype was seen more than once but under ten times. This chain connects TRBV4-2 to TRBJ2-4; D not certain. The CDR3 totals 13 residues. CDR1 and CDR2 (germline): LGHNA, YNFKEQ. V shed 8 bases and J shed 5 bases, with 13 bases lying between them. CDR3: CASRDGGENIQYF. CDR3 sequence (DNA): TGTGCCAGCCGAGACGGTGGAGAAAACATTCAGTACTTC.

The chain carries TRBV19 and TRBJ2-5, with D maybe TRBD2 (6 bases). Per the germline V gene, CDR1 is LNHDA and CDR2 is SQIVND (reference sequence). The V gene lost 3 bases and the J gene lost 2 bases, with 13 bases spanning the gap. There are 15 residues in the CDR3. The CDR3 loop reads CASSIEWAGQETQYF. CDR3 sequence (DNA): TGTGCCAGTAGTATCGAATGGGCGGGGCAAGAGACCCAGTACTTC.

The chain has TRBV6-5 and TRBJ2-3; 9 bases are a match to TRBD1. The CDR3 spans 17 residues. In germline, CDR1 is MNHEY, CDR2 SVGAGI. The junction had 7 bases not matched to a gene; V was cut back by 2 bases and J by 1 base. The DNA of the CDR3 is TGTGCCAGCAGTTACGCGGGACAGGGAGGGGGCACAGATACGCAGTATTTT. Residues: CASSYAGQGGGTDTQYF.

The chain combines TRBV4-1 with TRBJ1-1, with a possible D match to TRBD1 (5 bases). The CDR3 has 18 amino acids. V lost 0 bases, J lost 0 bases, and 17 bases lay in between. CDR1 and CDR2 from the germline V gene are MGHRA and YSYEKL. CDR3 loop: CASSQDPLYGGMNTEAFF. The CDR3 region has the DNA TGCGCCAGCAGCCAAGATCCCCTTTATGGGGGTATGAACACTGAAGCTTTCTTT.

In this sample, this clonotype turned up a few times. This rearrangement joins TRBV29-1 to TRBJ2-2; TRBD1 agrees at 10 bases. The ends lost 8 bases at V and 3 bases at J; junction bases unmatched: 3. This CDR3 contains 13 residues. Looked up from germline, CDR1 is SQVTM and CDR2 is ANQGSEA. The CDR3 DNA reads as TGCAGCATCGGGACAGGGGACACCGGGGAGCTGTTTTTT. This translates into CSIGTGDTGELFF.

CDR3 sequence reads: CSGSNTGELFF. CDR3 bases: TGCAGTGGCAGTAACACCGGGGAGCTGTTTTTT. This chain uses TRBV20-1 with TRBJ2-2; no definite D call. Per germline, CDR1 DFQATT and CDR2 SNEGSKA (reference sequence). The V end was cut by 7 bases, the J end by 2 bases, with 5 bases between. The CDR3 totals 11 residues.

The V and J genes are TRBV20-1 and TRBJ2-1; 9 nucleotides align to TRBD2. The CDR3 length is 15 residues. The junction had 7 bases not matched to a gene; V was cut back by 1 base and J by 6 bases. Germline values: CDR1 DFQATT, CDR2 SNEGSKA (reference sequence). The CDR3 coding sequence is TGCAGTGCTAGAGGGAGCGGGAGGAAAGGCAATGAGCAGTTCTTC. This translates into CSARGSGRKGNEQFF.

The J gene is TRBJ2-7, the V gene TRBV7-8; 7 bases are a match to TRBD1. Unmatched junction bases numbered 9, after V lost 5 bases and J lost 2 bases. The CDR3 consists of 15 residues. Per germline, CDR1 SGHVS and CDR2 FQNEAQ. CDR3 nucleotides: TGTGCCAGCAGCCCCAGACAGGGACCTCCCTACGAGCAGTACTTC. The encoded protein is CASSPRQGPPYEQYF. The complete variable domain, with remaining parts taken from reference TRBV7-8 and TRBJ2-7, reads GAGVSQSPRYKVAKRGQDVALRCDPISGHVSLFWYQQALGQGPEFLTYFQNEAQLDKSGLPSDRFFAERPEGSVSTLKIQRTQQEDSAVYLCASSPRQGPPYEQYFGPGTRLTVT.

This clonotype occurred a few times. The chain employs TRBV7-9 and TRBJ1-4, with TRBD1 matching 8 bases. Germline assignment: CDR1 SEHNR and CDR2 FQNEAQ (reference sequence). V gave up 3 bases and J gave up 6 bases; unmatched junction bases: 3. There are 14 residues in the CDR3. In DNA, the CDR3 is TGTGCCAGCAGCTTTGGGACAGGAGATGAAAAACTGTTTTTT. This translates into CASSFGTGDEKLFF.

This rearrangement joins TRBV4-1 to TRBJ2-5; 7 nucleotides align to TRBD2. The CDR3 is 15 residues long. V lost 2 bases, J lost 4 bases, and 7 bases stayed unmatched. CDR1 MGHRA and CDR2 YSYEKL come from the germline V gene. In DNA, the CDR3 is TGCGCCAGCAGCCAACGGAGCGGGGCTGGAGAGACCCAGTACTTC. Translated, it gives CASSQRSGAGETQYF.

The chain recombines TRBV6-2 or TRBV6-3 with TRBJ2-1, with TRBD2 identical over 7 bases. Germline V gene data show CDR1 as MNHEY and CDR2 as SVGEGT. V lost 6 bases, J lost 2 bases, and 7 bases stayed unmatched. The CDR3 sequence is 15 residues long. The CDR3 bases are TGTGCCAGCAGGCAAGGACTAGGACCCTACAATGAGCAGTTCTTC. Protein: CASRQGLGPYNEQFF.

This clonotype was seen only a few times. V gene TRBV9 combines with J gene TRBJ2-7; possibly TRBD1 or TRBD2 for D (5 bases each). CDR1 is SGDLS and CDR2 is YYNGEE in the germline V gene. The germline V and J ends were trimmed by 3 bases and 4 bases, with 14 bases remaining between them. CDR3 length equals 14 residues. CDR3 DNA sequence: TGTGCCAGCAGCGAAAGGGACGGGTTATACGAGCAGTACTTC. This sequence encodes CASSERDGLYEQYF.

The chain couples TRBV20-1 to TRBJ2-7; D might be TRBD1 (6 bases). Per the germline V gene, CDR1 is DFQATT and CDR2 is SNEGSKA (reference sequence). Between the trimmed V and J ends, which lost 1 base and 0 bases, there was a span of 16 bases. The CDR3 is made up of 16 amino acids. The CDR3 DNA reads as TGCAGTGCTAGAGGACGACAGACGGACAGCTCCTACGAGCAGTACTTC. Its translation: CSARGRQTDSSYEQYF.

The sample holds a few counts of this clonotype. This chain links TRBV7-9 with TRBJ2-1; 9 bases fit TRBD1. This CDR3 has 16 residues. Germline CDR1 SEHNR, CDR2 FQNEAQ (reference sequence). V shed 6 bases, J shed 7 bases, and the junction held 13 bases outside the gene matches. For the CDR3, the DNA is TGTGCCAGCAGTCCTCGGAACGTGGGACAGGGAAATGAGCAGTTCTTC. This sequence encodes CASSPRNVGQGNEQFF.

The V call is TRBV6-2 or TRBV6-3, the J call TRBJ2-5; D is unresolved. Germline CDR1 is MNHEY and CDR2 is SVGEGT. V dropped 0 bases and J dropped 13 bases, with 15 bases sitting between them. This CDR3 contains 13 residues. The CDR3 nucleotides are TGTGCCAGCAGTTACTCGGAACTCCTACCCCGGTACTTC. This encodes CASSYSELLPRYF.

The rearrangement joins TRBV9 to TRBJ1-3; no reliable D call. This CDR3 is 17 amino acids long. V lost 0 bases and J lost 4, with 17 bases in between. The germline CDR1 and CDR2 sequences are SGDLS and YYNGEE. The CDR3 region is CASSVGSTPEVGNTIYF. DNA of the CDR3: TGTGCCAGCAGCGTAGGGTCGACCCCGGAGGTCGGAAACACCATATATTTT.

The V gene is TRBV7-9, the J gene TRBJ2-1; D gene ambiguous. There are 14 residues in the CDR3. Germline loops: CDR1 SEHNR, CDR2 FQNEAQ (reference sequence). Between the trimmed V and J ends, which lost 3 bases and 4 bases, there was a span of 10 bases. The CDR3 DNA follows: TGTGCCAGCAGCTTCTCCGCAGCGTACAATGAGCAGTTCTTC. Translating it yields CASSFSAAYNEQFF.

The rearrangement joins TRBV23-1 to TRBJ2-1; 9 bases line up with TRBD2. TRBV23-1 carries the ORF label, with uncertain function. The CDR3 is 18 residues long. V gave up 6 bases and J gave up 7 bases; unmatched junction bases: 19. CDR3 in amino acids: CASRQSTLAGDRGNEQFF. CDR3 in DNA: TGCGCCAGCAGGCAAAGCACTTTAGCGGGGGATCGTGGAAATGAGCAGTTCTTC.

This chain's CDR3 is CASSQVGGEQYF. The CDR3 DNA sequence: TGCGCCAGCAGCCAAGTAGGGGGCGAGCAGTACTTC. V usage is TRBV4-1 and J usage is TRBJ2-7; the D gene is possibly TRBD1 (6 bases). This CDR3 is 12 amino acids long. Trimming pared 1 base from V and 6 bases from J, leaving 7 bases between. Germline CDR1 reads MGHRA; CDR2 reads YSYEKL.

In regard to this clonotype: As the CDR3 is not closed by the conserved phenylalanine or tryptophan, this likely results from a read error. CDR3 nucleotides: TGCGCCAGCAGCCAGACGGTCTTGCATGAGCAGTTCTCC. This translates into CASSQTVLHEQFS. This chain links TRBV4-1 with TRBJ2-1; no reliable D call. Germline V gives CDR1 MGHRA, CDR2 YSYEKL. Trimming left V 3 bases short and J 8 bases short, with 11 bases between. The CDR3 consists of 13 residues.

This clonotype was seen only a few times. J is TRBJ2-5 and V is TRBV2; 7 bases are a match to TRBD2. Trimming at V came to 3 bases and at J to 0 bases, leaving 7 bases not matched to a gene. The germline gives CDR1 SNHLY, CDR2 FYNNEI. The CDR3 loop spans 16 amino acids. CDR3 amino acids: CASSDISGLDQETQYF. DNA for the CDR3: TGTGCCAGCAGTGACATTTCCGGACTAGACCAAGAGACCCAGTACTTC. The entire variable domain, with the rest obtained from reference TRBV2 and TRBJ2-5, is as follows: EPEVTQTPSHQVTQMGQEVILRCVPISNHLYFYWYRQILGQKVEFLVSFYNNEISEKSEIFDDQFSVERPDGSNFTLKIRSTKLEDSAMYFCASSDISGLDQETQYFGPGTRLLVL.

The CDR3 nucleotides are TGCAGTGCTAGAGGCGGGGGTCCCTTTTACTACGAGCAGTACTTC. Translation gives CSARGGGPFYYEQYF. The chain employs TRBV20-1 and TRBJ2-7; 7 nucleotides match TRBD2. With 1 base clipped from V and 3 bases from J, the junction kept 9 bases outside the gene matches. CDR1 and CDR2 from the germline V gene are DFQATT and SNEGSKA (reference sequence). There are 15 residues in the CDR3.